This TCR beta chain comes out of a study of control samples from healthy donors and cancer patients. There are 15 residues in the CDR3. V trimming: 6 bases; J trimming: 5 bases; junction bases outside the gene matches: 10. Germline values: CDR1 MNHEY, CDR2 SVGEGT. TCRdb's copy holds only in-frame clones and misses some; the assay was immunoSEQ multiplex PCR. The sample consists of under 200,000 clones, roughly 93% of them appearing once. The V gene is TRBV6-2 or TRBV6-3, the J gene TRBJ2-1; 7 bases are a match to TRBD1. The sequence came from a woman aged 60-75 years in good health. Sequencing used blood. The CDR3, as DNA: TGTGCCAGCAGCCTTGGACAGGAAAAGAACAATGAGCAGTTCTTC. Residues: CASSLGQEKNNEQFF.